Following are 8 T cell receptor beta chains from one sample sequenced in a study of OX40 agonist ivuxolimab in advanced cancers. TCRdb keeps only in-frame clones here, not all; method: immunoSEQ multiplex PCR. The sample consists of over 80,000 clones, under 95% of them appearing once. The sample here was CD4+ or CD8+ T cells sorted from blood, taken in a trial of the OX40 agonist ivuxolimab. These receptor sequences come from an adult with an advanced solid tumor such as melanoma, head and neck, liver or kidney cancer.

This clone was detected a few times. The rearrangement joins TRBV6-1 to TRBJ1-1; D possibly corresponds to TRBD1 (5 bases). V dropped 1 base and J dropped 1 base, with 10 bases sitting between them. The CDR3 has 15 residues. CDR1 is MNHNS, CDR2 SASEGT, per germline. The CDR3 spells CASSEDTGRNTEAFF. CDR3 nucleotide sequence: TGTGCCAGCAGTGAAGATACAGGAAGGAACACTGAAGCTTTCTTT.

The genes are TRBV4-3 and TRBJ2-2; maybe TRBD1 (6 bases). CDR3 size: 16 residues. V lost 4 bases and J 7 bases, leaving 19 bases between the germline ends. Per germline, CDR1 LGHNA and CDR2 YSLEER. DNA for the CDR3: TGCGCCAGCAGCCCACAGAGGGGGAGCTTCGGCGGGGAGCTGTTTTTT. It translates to CASSPQRGSFGGELFF.

The gene calls are TRBV5-6 and TRBJ2-2; no clear D. V was cut by 5 bases and J by 3 bases, with 8 bases left in between. CDR3 length: 13 amino acids. Germline V gene data show CDR1 as SGHDT and CDR2 as YYEEEE. Here the CDR3 DNA reads TGTGCCAGCAGAATCGCGCACACCGGGGAGCTGTTTTTT. It encodes CASRIAHTGELFF.

The genes are TRBV11-2 and TRBJ2-5, with unresolved D. The CDR3 has 13 residues. The V gene lost 1 base and the J gene lost 5 bases, with 8 bases spanning the gap. Germline values: CDR1 SGHAT, CDR2 FQNNGV. CDR3 sequence reads: CASSLGQVETQYF. CDR3 bases: TGTGCCAGCAGCTTAGGTCAGGTGGAGACCCAGTACTTC.

The chain combines TRBV7-2 with TRBJ2-1; 10 bases match TRBD2. The germline gives CDR1 SGHTA, CDR2 FQGNSA. This CDR3 has 15 amino acids. V dropped 2 bases and J dropped 5; count of bases not matched to a gene: 3. This CDR3 reads CASSLSLAGDNEQFF. The CDR3 coding sequence is TGTGCCAGCAGCTTAAGCCTAGCGGGAGACAATGAGCAGTTCTTC.

The chain links TRBV20-1 to TRBJ1-2; no reliable D call. In germline, CDR1 is DFQATT, CDR2 SNEGSKA (reference sequence). Trimming took off 4 bases at V and 6 bases at J, with 6 bases between the two ends. The CDR3 extends over 10 amino acids. The CDR3 bases are TGCAGTGCTACTCTCGATGGCTACACCTTC. Its protein is CSATLDGYTF.

J is TRBJ2-2 and V is TRBV28, with TRBD1 matching over 9 bases. In germline, CDR1 is MDHEN, CDR2 SYDVKM. Trimming removed 6 bases from V and 6 bases from J; junction bases left unmatched: 8. This CDR3 is 15 amino acids long. In DNA form, the CDR3 reads TGTGCCAGCAGGAAGGGACAGGGTAAATCCGGGGAGCTGTTTTTT. This sequence encodes CASRKGQGKSGELFF.

The rearrangement joins TRBV6-6 to TRBJ1-6; D call uncertain. CDR1 and CDR2 from the germline V gene are MNHNY and SVGAGI (reference sequence). V was pared by 6 bases and J by 5 bases, with 8 bases between. There are 13 residues in the CDR3. CDR3: CASRVWDNSPLHF. CDR3 bases: TGTGCCAGCAGAGTCTGGGATAATTCACCCCTCCACTTT.